This record concerns one T cell receptor (beta chain) sequence. Its specificity is unknown. The sample comes from a study of CD4+ T cells in melanoma. General study findings and limits: Diverse differentiation states were reported for melanoma neoantigen-specific CD4+ T cells. A reported correlation linked neoantigen-specific CD4+ T cells to CD8+, macrophage and B cell function.

CDR1 and CDR2 from the germline V gene are SGHAT and FQNNGV. Trimming removed 6 bases from V and 4 bases from J, with 12 bases in between. CDR3 length equals 14 residues. Using immunoSEQ multiplex PCR, the repertoire was profiled, and TCRdb retains in-frame clones only, with some absent. The table has fewer than 150,000 clones, about 93% seen once. This sequence was found in a human donor with melanoma. The chain uses TRBV11-2 and TRBJ2-2, with no clear D. In nucleotides, the CDR3 is TGTGCCAGCAGTTCGCTCCAGAGCACCGGGGAGCTGTTTTTT. Its protein product is CASSSLQSTGELFF.